The 27 T cell receptor beta chains below come from one sample, sequenced in a study of blood T cell repertoires in COVID-19 (dated by TCRdb to 2018 to 2020). Library preparation used the immunoSEQ multiplex PCR assay. TCRdb took over this immuneACCESS table, retaining in-frame rearrangements with V and J assigned. Such tables are incomplete; in checked studies, under half of the missing clones stem from an unresolved V gene, and the remainder is unexplained. The sample data list about 350,000 clones, and roughly 90% of these were observed just once. The top ten hold approximately 0.97% of the sample. Sequences were obtained from PBMCs or T cells enriched from blood (not recorded which). The receptors derive from a young woman who had been exposed to COVID-19.

The V gene is TRBV5-1, the J gene TRBJ2-1, with TRBD1 identical over 11 bases. This CDR3 spans 17 amino acids. V shed 4 bases and J 7 bases; nucleotides not matched to a gene: 13. Germline values: CDR1 SGHRS, CDR2 YFSETQ. For the CDR3, the DNA is TGCGCCAGCAGCCTAAGCTCCGGGACAGGGGGTTGGAATGAGCAGTTCTTC. It specifies CASSLSSGTGGWNEQFF.

The chain carries TRBV18 and TRBJ1-1, with D tentatively TRBD1 (5 bases). Germline CDR1 and CDR2: KGHSH and LQKENI. Deletions cut 2 bases from V and 1 base from J, with 14 bases between. The CDR3 is 16 residues long. This chain's CDR3 is CASSPYVPQENTEAFF. The CDR3 coding sequence is TGTGCCAGCTCACCATATGTACCACAGGAGAACACTGAAGCTTTCTTT.

The gene calls are TRBV5-8 and TRBJ2-4; 8 nucleotides line up with TRBD1. This CDR3 spans 18 amino acids. Germline lookup yields CDR1 SGHTS and CDR2 YDEGEE. With V trimmed by 2 bases and J by 0 bases, 10 bases remained unmatched. The CDR3 is CASSFRTGQALAKNIQYF. The CDR3 region has the DNA TGTGCCAGCAGCTTCCGAACGGGACAGGCTCTAGCCAAAAACATTCAGTACTTC.

The V call is TRBV5-8, the J call TRBJ2-7; D remains ambiguous. CDR1 and CDR2 (germline): SGHTS, YDEGEE. There are 13 residues in the CDR3. Between the trimmed V and J ends, which lost 4 bases and 6 bases, there was a span of 14 bases. CDR3 sequence reads: CASSPSHGGEQYF. In DNA form, the CDR3 reads TGTGCCAGCAGCCCCTCACACGGCGGCGAGCAGTACTTC.

The chain joins TRBV5-1 to TRBJ2-1; 8 bases are a match to TRBD1. The V segment lost 3 bases and the J segment 0 bases; nucleotides outside the gene matches: 14. The CDR3 length is 19 residues. Germline values: CDR1 SGHRS, CDR2 YFSETQ. CDR3 bases: TGCGCCAGCAGCTACCCTTTTCTGGACAGGGACAACTCCTACAATGAGCAGTTCTTC. Translated, it gives CASSYPFLDRDNSYNEQFF.

J is TRBJ2-7 and V is TRBV29-1, with D perhaps matching TRBD2 (6 bases). CDR1 and CDR2 (germline): SQVTM, ANQGSEA. The CDR3 runs to 14 residues. V was shortened by 7 bases and J by 9 bases, with 25 bases between the two germline ends. CDR3 sequence reads: CSAKRAGTSSGQYF. In nucleotides, the CDR3 is TGCAGCGCCAAGCGGGCAGGTACTAGCTCCGGGCAGTACTTC.

The chain has TRBV27 and TRBJ1-2; the D is unclear. Germline loops: CDR1 MNHEY, CDR2 SMNVEV (reference sequence). This CDR3 spans 12 amino acids. V was trimmed by 4 bases and J by 4 bases, leaving 7 bases between them. CDR3 loop: CASSSPFYGYTF. CDR3 DNA sequence: TGTGCCAGCAGTTCCCCCTTCTATGGCTACACCTTC.

This chain connects TRBV18 to TRBJ1-4; 9 bases fit TRBD1. Germline CDR1 is KGHSH and CDR2 is LQKENI. The ends lost 1 base at V and 5 bases at J; junction bases unmatched: 2. The length of the CDR3 is 15 residues. CDR3 amino acids: CASSPLGTGNEKLFF. As DNA, the CDR3 is TGTGCCAGCTCACCACTTGGGACAGGGAATGAAAAACTGTTTTTT.

The chain is built from TRBV12-3 or TRBV12-4 and TRBJ2-7; possible D gene TRBD2, 5 bases. Trimming left V 6 bases short and J 7 bases short, with 16 bases between. This CDR3 has 13 residues. The CDR3 DNA reads as TGTGCCAGCAGGCTTTCCCCCTCGGGAGAGCAGTACTTC. Residues: CASRLSPSGEQYF.

The chain uses TRBV3-1 (or the pseudogene TRBV3-2) and TRBJ2-7; 7 bases match TRBD2. J lost 4 bases, V lost 2 bases, and 8 bases had no gene match. The CDR3 sequence is 15 residues long. CDR1 and CDR2 (germline): LGHDT, YNNKEL (reference sequence). Written as DNA, the CDR3 is TGTGCCAGCAGCCAACCGGGACTACTCGCTTACGAGCAGTACTTC. Its protein product is CASSQPGLLAYEQYF.

The chain uses TRBV28 and TRBJ2-7; no clear D gene. V lost 7 bases and J lost 1, with 11 bases in between. Germline assignment: CDR1 MDHEN and CDR2 SYDVKM. CDR3 length equals 13 residues. The CDR3, as DNA: TGTGCCAGCACCTTGGCAGTTTCCTACGAGCAGTACTTC. Protein: CASTLAVSYEQYF.

CDR3 amino acids: CASSPKREGSYEQYF. The CDR3 DNA sequence: TGTGCCAGTAGCCCTAAGCGGGAGGGATCCTACGAGCAGTACTTC. V gene TRBV19 combines with J gene TRBJ2-7; 10 bases map to TRBD2. Germline CDR1 LNHDA, CDR2 SQIVND (reference sequence). The J segment lost 1 base and the V segment lost 6 bases, leaving 6 bases of the junction unmatched. The CDR3 totals 15 residues.

This clone occurred once. The J gene is TRBJ1-5, the V gene TRBV18; D possibly corresponds to TRBD1 (5 bases). Trimming cost V 0 bases and J 1 base, with 13 bases left between them. The CDR3 is made up of 17 amino acids. Germline CDR1 is KGHSH and CDR2 is LQKENI. For the CDR3, the DNA is TGTGCCAGCTCACCACCCGAAGGGGCTGAGAGCAATCAGCCCCAGCATTTT. Its protein product is CASSPPEGAESNQPQHF.

The CDR3 sequence: CASSLDSWNTEAFF. CDR3 bases: TGTGCCAGCAGCTTAGATAGCTGGAACACTGAAGCTTTCTTT. The V call is TRBV11-3, the J call TRBJ1-1; D remains unclear. V lost 0 bases, J lost 1 base, and 6 bases lay in between. Germline CDR1 is SGHNT and CDR2 is YENEEA. The CDR3 extends over 14 amino acids. The whole variable domain, filled in from reference TRBV11-3 and TRBJ1-1, reads EAGVVQSPRYKIIEKKQPVAFWCNPISGHNTLYWYLQNLGQGPELLIRYENEEAVDDSQLPKDRFSAERLKGVDSTLKIQPAELGDSAVYLCASSLDSWNTEAFFGQGTRLTVV.

The V call is TRBV5-1, the J call TRBJ2-1; 14 bases fit TRBD2. Germline CDR1 SGHRS, CDR2 YFSETQ. Losses at the gene ends were 2 bases for V and 10 bases for J; bases not matched to a gene: 5. The CDR3 runs to 15 residues. CDR3 loop: CASSFGTSGRWEQFF. The CDR3, as DNA: TGCGCCAGCAGCTTTGGGACTAGCGGGAGATGGGAGCAGTTCTTC.

This clone was picked up one time. This chain uses TRBV27 with TRBJ1-1; 7 bases match TRBD1. There are 14 residues in the CDR3. V gave up 8 bases and J gave up 5 bases; unmatched junction bases: 11. CDR1 is MNHEY, CDR2 SMNVEV, per germline (reference sequence). CDR3 residues: CASRRHRGGTEAFF. CDR3 DNA sequence: TGTGCCAGCCGAAGACACAGGGGTGGTACTGAAGCTTTCTTT.

This clone was counted a single time. The V and J genes are TRBV28 and TRBJ2-4; a weak D match, TRBD2 (6 bases). The CDR3 is 16 amino acids. Between the trimmed V and J ends, which lost 5 bases and 1 base, there was a span of 15 bases. Germline V gene lookup returns CDR1 MDHEN and CDR2 SYDVKM. CDR3 loop: CASSPPGGVAKNIQYF. The CDR3 DNA reads as TGTGCCAGCAGTCCCCCCGGAGGGGTTGCCAAAAACATTCAGTACTTC.

About this clone: Other nucleotide sequences from this sample produce the same CDR3. The V call is TRBV11-3, the J call TRBJ1-1; no definite D call. Germline CDR1 SGHNT, CDR2 YENEEA. V was cut by 6 bases and J by 1 base, with 3 bases left in between. The CDR3 is made up of 11 amino acids. The CDR3 sequence is CASSRNTEAFF. CDR3 nucleotide sequence: TGTGCCAGCAGTCGGAACACTGAAGCTTTCTTT.

This clone was found a few times. The J gene is TRBJ1-1, the V gene TRBV19; D gene unclear. The germline V and J ends were trimmed by 4 bases and 3 bases, with 12 bases remaining between them. The V gene's germline CDR1 is LNHDA and CDR2 SQIVND (reference sequence). There are 14 residues in the CDR3. As DNA, the CDR3 is TGTGCCAGTAGTACCACCGGGGTGGACACTGAAGCTTTCTTT. This encodes CASSTTGVDTEAFF. Combining the CDR3 with reference TRBV19 and TRBJ1-1 gives the whole variable domain DGGITQSPKYLFRKEGQNVTLSCEQNLNHDAMYWYRQDPGQGLRLIYYSQIVNDFQKGDIAEGYSVSREKKESFPLTVTSAQKNPTAFYLCASSTTGVDTEAFFGQGTRLTVV.

This clone has just a few counts. The chain uses TRBV7-6 and TRBJ2-7; a weak D match, TRBD2 (6 bases). CDR1 is SGHVS, CDR2 FNYEAQ, per germline. Trimming removed 0 bases from V and 7 bases from J, with 7 bases in between. The CDR3 sequence is 12 residues long. The CDR3 DNA follows: TGTGCCAGCAGCTTAGCGGCGGGAGAGCAGTACTTC. This codes for CASSLAAGEQYF.

This clone was recorded only once. V is TRBV19 and J is TRBJ1-2; 11 nucleotides match TRBD1. V lost 9 bases, J lost 5 bases, and 14 bases stayed unmatched. This CDR3 region has 16 residues. CDR1 and CDR2 (germline): LNHDA, SQIVND (reference sequence). The CDR3 loop is CASQDPGQGVEYGYTF. Written as DNA, the CDR3 is TGTGCCAGCCAAGACCCGGGACAGGGGGTTGAATATGGCTACACCTTC.

V is TRBV19 and J is TRBJ1-5; D might be TRBD1 (6 bases). V lost 7 bases and J 1 base, leaving 14 bases between the germline ends. CDR3 length: 15 residues. Germline V CDR1 and CDR2: LNHDA, SQIVND (reference sequence). This CDR3 reads CASIPGTFSNQPQHF. For the CDR3, the DNA is TGTGCCAGTATCCCCGGGACATTCAGCAATCAGCCCCAGCATTTT.

The chain uses TRBV28 and TRBJ1-2; TRBD1 aligns across 7 bases. The CDR3 is 15 residues long. Germline V gene lookup returns CDR1 MDHEN and CDR2 SYDVKM. Trimming removed 2 bases from V and 4 bases from J; junction bases left unmatched: 7. The CDR3: CASSLLPTGRYGYTF. The CDR3 DNA reads as TGTGCCAGCAGTTTACTTCCGACAGGGCGCTATGGCTACACCTTC.

The chain recombines TRBV24-1 with TRBJ1-6, with 8 nucleotides matching TRBD1. CDR3 length equals 13 residues. Germline CDR1 is KGHDR and CDR2 is SFDVKD. V shed 11 bases and J 10 bases; nucleotides not matched to a gene: 9. CDR3 sequence reads: CAIQTGDESPLHF. In DNA form, the CDR3 reads TGTGCCATCCAGACAGGGGATGAATCACCCCTCCACTTT.

The CDR3 loop reads CASSVFSGDTEAFF. In DNA form, the CDR3 reads TGTGCCAGCAGCGTATTTTCCGGGGACACTGAAGCTTTCTTT. The J gene is TRBJ1-1, the V gene TRBV9; D unclear. Germline V gene data show CDR1 as SGDLS and CDR2 as YYNGEE. V lost 1 base to trimming and J lost 3 bases, with 10 bases between them. The CDR3 has 14 residues.

J is TRBJ2-5 and V is TRBV5-1, with 11 bases that match TRBD2. This CDR3 spans 16 amino acids. CDR1 is SGHRS, CDR2 YFSETQ, per germline. The V and J ends lost 3 bases and 1 base, in that order; junction bases with no gene match: 5. The CDR3 spells CASSSRLAGPQETQYF. In DNA, the CDR3 is TGCGCCAGCAGCTCCAGACTAGCGGGACCCCAAGAGACCCAGTACTTC. Looking up the rest from reference TRBV5-1 and TRBJ2-5 gives the full variable domain: KAGVTQTPRYLIKTRGQQVTLSCSPISGHRSVSWYQQTPGQGLQFLFEYFSETQRNKGNFPGRFSGRQFSNSRSEMNVSTLELGDSALYLCASSSRLAGPQETQYFGPGTRLLVL.

This clone was counted only a few times. The rearrangement links TRBV12-3 or TRBV12-4 to TRBJ2-5; no reliable D call. The V end lost 4 bases, the J end lost 13 bases, and 16 bases lay between the germline ends. CDR3 length: 12 residues. This CDR3 reads CASSSPVEALYF. The CDR3 nucleotides read TGTGCCAGCAGTTCCCCTGTCGAAGCTCTGTACTTC.